These 13 T cell receptor beta chains came from one sample sequenced in a study of T cell changes during pregnancy in multiple sclerosis. The protocol was immunoSEQ multiplex PCR, while the TCRdb copy is restricted to in-frame clones and leaves out a portion. The data show around 80,000 clones, with 90% to 95% seen just once and around 1.1% held by the top ten. The specimen comprised peripheral blood, sampled in the second trimester of pregnancy. Receptors originate from a female donor with multiple sclerosis, enrolled in a pregnancy study.

This clone was recorded a few times. The chain uses TRBV27 and TRBJ1-2, with D possibly matching TRBD1 (5 bases). The germline CDR1 and CDR2 sequences are MNHEY and SMNVEV (reference sequence). The CDR3 extends over 13 amino acids. V was trimmed by 3 bases and J by 4 bases, leaving 9 bases between them. CDR3 DNA: TGTGCCAGCAGTTTGGGGGGAGGCTATGGCTACACCTTC. Protein: CASSLGGGYGYTF.

The chain joins TRBV27 to TRBJ2-7, with unresolved D. In germline, CDR1 is MNHEY, CDR2 SMNVEV (reference sequence). The V gene lost 2 bases and the J gene lost 5 bases, with 10 bases spanning the gap. The CDR3 spans 13 residues. CDR3 nucleotide sequence: TGTGCCAGCAGTTTAGGGCCAGCCAACGAGCAGTACTTC. As protein: CASSLGPANEQYF.

The rearrangement uses TRBV7-9 and TRBJ1-1, with 9 bases matching TRBD1. In germline, CDR1 is SEHNR, CDR2 FQNEAQ (reference sequence). The J segment lost 1 base and the V segment lost 3 bases, leaving 12 bases of the junction unmatched. CDR3 length: 18 residues. DNA for the CDR3: TGTGCCAGCAGCTTGATTCCGGGACAGGGTTTGGGGAACACTGAAGCTTTCTTT. It encodes CASSLIPGQGLGNTEAFF. Drawing the rest from reference TRBV7-9 and TRBJ1-1, the complete variable domain is DTGVSQNPRHKITKRGQNVTFRCDPISEHNRLYWYRQTLGQGPEFLTYFQNEAQLEKSRLLSDRFSAERPKGSFSTLEIQRTEQGDSAMYLCASSLIPGQGLGNTEAFFGQGTRLTVV.

This clone was recorded once. The chain carries TRBV29-1 and TRBJ1-5; D might be TRBD1 (5 bases). CDR3 length equals 14 residues. The V end lost 5 bases, the J end lost 5 bases, and 16 bases lay between the germline ends. Germline V lookup: CDR1 SQVTM, CDR2 ANQGSEA. The CDR3 DNA reads as TGCAGCGTTATAACTTATCAGGGTGATCAGCCCCAGCATTTT. Translation: CSVITYQGDQPQHF.

V and J are TRBV7-6 and TRBJ2-2; 8 positions agree with TRBD2. After removal of 8 bases from V and 5 bases from J, the junction contained 4 bases not matched to a gene. CDR1 is SGHVS, CDR2 FNYEAQ, per germline. CDR3 size: 13 residues. Written as DNA, the CDR3 is TGTGCCAGCGGACTAGCACAGACCGGGGAGCTGTTTTTT. Its translation is CASGLAQTGELFF.

J is TRBJ2-5 and V is TRBV5-6; TRBD1 matches 8 bases. Unmatched junction bases numbered 22, after V lost 4 bases and J lost 5 bases. The CDR3 is made up of 19 amino acids. CDR1 is SGHDT and CDR2 is YYEEEE in the germline V gene. The CDR3 nucleotides are TGTGCCAGCAGCGTCGCATACGGACAGGGATCCCTCAAGGATGAGACCCAGTACTTC. It codes for CASSVAYGQGSLKDETQYF. Together with reference TRBV5-6 and TRBJ2-5, the CDR3 gives the full variable domain: DAGVTQSPTHLIKTRGQQVTLRCSPKSGHDTVSWYQQALGQGPQFIFQYYEEEERQRGNFPDRFSGHQFPNYSSELNVNALLLGDSALYLCASSVAYGQGSLKDETQYFGPGTRLLVL.

V and J are TRBV18 and TRBJ2-1; 8 nucleotides align to TRBD2. This CDR3 is built from 15 residues. Germline lookup yields CDR1 KGHSH and CDR2 LQKENI. V lost 2 bases, J lost 4 bases, and 4 bases stayed unmatched. The CDR3 nucleotides are TGTGCCAGCTCACCAACAGCGGGAGCTTACAATGAGCAGTTCTTC. This sequence encodes CASSPTAGAYNEQFF.

There are a few counts of this clone. The chain uses TRBV5-1 and TRBJ2-2; 10 positions agree with TRBD2. V trimming: 1 base; J trimming: 2 bases; junction bases outside the gene matches: 5. The CDR3 totals 17 residues. The V gene's germline CDR1 is SGHRS and CDR2 YFSETQ. CDR3 residues: CASSLRTSGVNTGELFF. The DNA of the CDR3 is TGCGCCAGCAGCTTGAGGACTAGCGGAGTCAACACCGGGGAGCTGTTTTTT.

The rearrangement joins TRBV19 to TRBJ1-4; 7 positions agree with TRBD1. Germline values: CDR1 LNHDA, CDR2 SQIVND (reference sequence). The CDR3 is 13 amino acids. V lost 10 bases and J lost 4; bases outside the gene matches: 6. CDR3 residues: CATRQGGNEKLFF. The CDR3 bases are TGTGCCACTCGACAGGGTGGTAATGAAAAACTGTTTTTT.

The chain combines TRBV7-9 with TRBJ2-7, with D tentatively TRBD1 (5 bases). This CDR3 spans 14 amino acids. The V end lost 4 bases, the J end lost 3 bases, and 13 bases lay between the germline ends. Germline V CDR1 and CDR2: SEHNR, FQNEAQ (reference sequence). The CDR3 DNA sequence: TGTGCCAGCAGCTCCCTCTATAGGGGCTACGAGCAGTACTTC. It translates to CASSSLYRGYEQYF.

This clone has just a few counts. This sequence joins TRBV9 and TRBJ1-2; the match to TRBD1 covers 7 bases. Per the germline V gene, CDR1 is SGDLS and CDR2 is YYNGEE. Trimming took 3 bases from V and 13 from J; bases not matched to a gene: 6. This CDR3 region has 11 residues. For the CDR3, the DNA is TGTGCCAGCAGCGCGACAGGGTTGGGCACCTTC. Translation: CASSATGLGTF.

This sequence joins TRBV28 and TRBJ1-5, with a possible D match to TRBD1 (6 bases). This CDR3 has 15 residues. Trimming stripped 3 bases from V and 2 bases from J, with 11 bases between. CDR1 is MDHEN and CDR2 is SYDVKM in the germline V gene. This chain's CDR3 is CASSLGSGGNQPQHF. The CDR3 nucleotides read TGTGCCAGCAGTTTGGGGTCAGGGGGCAATCAGCCCCAGCATTTT.

The rearrangement uses TRBV5-1 and TRBJ2-2, with D perhaps matching TRBD1 (6 bases). The CDR3 has 14 residues. V lost 6 bases and J lost 5, with 14 bases in between. CDR1 is SGHRS and CDR2 is YFSETQ in the germline V gene. The CDR3 reads CASMRTEGTGELFF. Here the CDR3 DNA reads TGCGCCAGCATGAGGACAGAAGGGACCGGGGAGCTGTTTTTT.